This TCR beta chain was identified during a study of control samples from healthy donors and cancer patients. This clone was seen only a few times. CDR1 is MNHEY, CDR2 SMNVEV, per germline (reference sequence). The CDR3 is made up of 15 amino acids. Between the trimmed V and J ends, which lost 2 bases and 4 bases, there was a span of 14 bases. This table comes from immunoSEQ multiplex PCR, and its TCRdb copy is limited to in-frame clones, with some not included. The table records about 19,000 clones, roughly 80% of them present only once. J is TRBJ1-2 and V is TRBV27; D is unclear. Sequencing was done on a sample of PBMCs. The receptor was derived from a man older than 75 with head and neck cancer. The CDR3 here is CASSLKGPGSYGYTF. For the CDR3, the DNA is TGTGCCAGCAGTTTAAAAGGGCCGGGGTCCTATGGCTACACCTTC.